The 26 T cell receptor beta chains below all came from one sample that was sequenced in a study of T cells in localized non-small cell lung cancer. Clones were sequenced by immunoSEQ multiplex PCR, and TCRdb holds only the in-frame ones, with some missing. Counted here are fewer than 8,000 clones, about 94% occurring once; the ten biggest clones make up around 2.7%. This specimen was peripheral blood, taken before any cancer treatment. The receptor source for this set is a woman between 35 and 70 years old with stage I lung adenocarcinoma.

Only one count was recorded for this clone. The genes are TRBV29-1 and TRBJ2-1, with TRBD2 matching over 9 bases. Losses at the gene ends were 3 bases for V and 3 bases for J; bases not matched to a gene: 12. The CDR3 is made up of 17 amino acids. CDR1 and CDR2 (germline): SQVTM, ANQGSEA. This CDR3 reads CSVDLGSWRGGYNEQFF. The CDR3 DNA reads as TGCAGCGTTGATTTGGGGAGCTGGCGGGGGGGCTACAATGAGCAGTTCTTC.

The genes are TRBV27 and TRBJ2-6, with 9 bases aligning to TRBD1. The CDR3 is made up of 20 amino acids. The ends lost 3 bases at V and 0 bases at J; junction bases unmatched: 12. The germline CDR1 and CDR2 sequences are MNHEY and SMNVEV (reference sequence). The CDR3 sequence is CASSLGASGTGISGANVLTF. In DNA, the CDR3 is TGTGCCAGCAGTTTGGGGGCTTCCGGGACAGGGATCTCTGGGGCCAACGTCCTGACTTTC.

This chain joins TRBV7-9 and TRBJ2-1; D call uncertain. Germline CDR1 and CDR2: SEHNR and FQNEAQ (reference sequence). The CDR3 is 15 amino acids. The V gene lost 4 bases and the J gene lost 7 bases, with 17 bases spanning the gap. DNA for the CDR3: TGTGCCAGCAGCTCATCGGCCGGGCCCCAAAATGAGCAGTTCTTC. It codes for CASSSSAGPQNEQFF.

The chain joins TRBV10-3 to TRBJ2-1; weak D call: TRBD2 (6 bases). The CDR3 has 12 residues. Trimming removed 6 bases from V and 7 bases from J, with 10 bases in between. CDR1 ENHRY and CDR2 SYGVKD come from the germline V gene. Here the CDR3 DNA reads TGTGCCATCAGACTGAGCGGGAATGAGCAGTTCTTC. The encoded protein is CAIRLSGNEQFF.

V gene TRBV7-6 combines with J gene TRBJ1-1; D gene unclear. Trimming stripped 2 bases from V and 2 bases from J, with 0 bases between. Germline CDR1 and CDR2: SGHVS and FNYEAQ. This CDR3 contains 11 residues. CDR3 DNA: TGTGCCAGCAGCTTAAACACTGAAGCTTTCTTT. Translated: CASSLNTEAFF.

The chain employs TRBV7-2 and TRBJ1-5; 7 nucleotides align to TRBD1. This CDR3 is 15 amino acids long. V lost 5 bases, J lost 3 bases, and 7 bases stayed unmatched. In germline, CDR1 is SGHTA, CDR2 FQGNSA. This CDR3 reads CASSPGQYINQPQHF. Here the CDR3 DNA reads TGTGCCAGCAGCCCGGGACAGTATATCAATCAGCCCCAGCATTTT.

V is TRBV18 and J is TRBJ1-2; 7 bases are a match to TRBD1. Germline CDR1 reads KGHSH; CDR2 reads LQKENI. The V and J ends lost 4 bases and 4 bases, in that order; junction bases with no gene match: 9. The CDR3 loop spans 15 amino acids. The CDR3 DNA reads as TGTGCCAGCTCACAGGGACAGCCCGGAGGCTATGGCTACACCTTC. Protein sequence: CASSQGQPGGYGYTF.

CDR3 loop: CASSLGIDTEAFF. CDR3 in DNA: TGTGCCAGCAGCTTAGGCATAGACACTGAAGCTTTCTTT. V usage is TRBV7-6 and J usage is TRBJ1-1; D is uncertain. V was cut by 1 base and J by 3 bases, with 6 bases left in between. The CDR3 extends over 13 amino acids. Germline CDR1 and CDR2: SGHVS and FNYEAQ.

The chain links TRBV18 to TRBJ2-2; D perhaps matches TRBD1 (6 bases). Trimming shortened V by 3 bases and J by 5 bases, and 10 bases separated the two germline ends. Looked up from germline, CDR1 is KGHSH and CDR2 is LQKENI. The CDR3 runs 14 residues. CDR3 region: CASSPSQGTGELFF. CDR3 nucleotide sequence: TGTGCCAGCTCACCTTCACAGGGTACCGGGGAGCTGTTTTTT.

The chain has TRBV9 and TRBJ2-5; D not resolved. CDR1 and CDR2 from the germline V gene are SGDLS and YYNGEE. The CDR3 covers 13 residues. The ends were cut back, 4 bases at V and 4 bases at J, with 11 bases in the middle. The DNA for the CDR3 is TGTGCCAGCAGCCCCGGGTGGGCAGAGACCCAGTACTTC. It is translated as CASSPGWAETQYF.

The chain links TRBV6-1 to TRBJ1-2; tentative D call: TRBD1 (6 bases). Trimming pared 7 bases from V and 3 bases from J, leaving 15 bases between. In germline, CDR1 is MNHNS, CDR2 SASEGT. CDR3 size: 14 residues. The CDR3 DNA sequence: TGTGCCAGCAAACTACAGGGTCTAGACTATGGCTACACCTTC. Residues: CASKLQGLDYGYTF.

The rearrangement joins TRBV10-3 to TRBJ1-1, with D possibly being TRBD1 (6 bases). The CDR3 contains 15 residues. Trimming shortened V by 4 bases and J by 3 bases, and 15 bases separated the two germline ends. CDR1 is ENHRY, CDR2 SYGVKD, per germline. The CDR3 here is CAISGAGEGDTEAFF. CDR3 coding DNA: TGTGCCATCAGTGGGGCAGGTGAGGGGGACACTGAAGCTTTCTTT.

The chain links TRBV7-9 to TRBJ1-4, with D hard to call. The germline V gene has CDR1 SEHNR and CDR2 FQNEAQ (reference sequence). This CDR3 has 13 residues. V shed 1 base and J shed 8 bases, with 8 bases lying between them. CDR3 nucleotides: TGTGCCAGCAGCTTAGACCCACAAGAAAAACTGTTTTTT. Its protein product is CASSLDPQEKLFF.

The chain recombines TRBV2 with TRBJ2-6; D may be TRBD1 (6 bases). CDR3 length: 17 residues. CDR1 and CDR2 (germline): SNHLY, FYNNEI. V lost 8 bases and J lost 3, with 20 bases in between. CDR3 region: CASGDRRSVGGANVLTF. The CDR3 nucleotides read TGTGCCAGCGGCGACAGGAGGTCTGTCGGTGGGGCCAACGTCCTGACTTTC.

CDR3 sequence reads: CASSEAPGGFRDGNTIYF. CDR3 in DNA: TGTGCCAGCAGTGAAGCGCCAGGGGGGTTCAGGGACGGAAACACCATATATTTT. This rearrangement joins TRBV6-1 to TRBJ1-3; 7 bases fit TRBD1. Germline V CDR1 and CDR2: MNHNS, SASEGT. The CDR3 has 18 amino acids. The junction had 12 bases not matched to a gene; V was cut back by 0 bases and J by 4 bases.

V and J are TRBV6-6 and TRBJ2-1; D remains ambiguous. Germline V gene data show CDR1 as MNHNY and CDR2 as SVGAGI (reference sequence). The CDR3 sequence is 13 residues long. The V gene lost 6 bases and the J gene lost 8 bases, with 14 bases spanning the gap. The CDR3 bases are TGTGCCAGCAGCCTCCCAGTCGAGGATGAGCAGTTCTTC. Residues: CASSLPVEDEQFF.

The chain is built from TRBV11-2 and TRBJ1-6, with D uncertain. Trimming took off 4 bases at V and 7 bases at J, with 5 bases between the two ends. The germline CDR1 and CDR2 sequences are SGHAT and FQNNGV. The CDR3 is 12 amino acids. The CDR3 here is CASSSPNSPLHF. The CDR3 nucleotides are TGTGCCAGCAGCTCCCCCAATTCACCCCTCCACTTT.

CDR3 residues: CASSVDPGGYEQYF. The CDR3 nucleotides read TGTGCCAGCAGCGTAGACCCGGGAGGGTACGAGCAGTACTTC. The rearrangement uses TRBV9 and TRBJ2-7; 8 positions agree with TRBD2. The CDR3 runs 14 residues. Germline CDR1 SGDLS, CDR2 YYNGEE. Germline trimming cut 0 bases from V and 4 bases from J; bases unmatched to any gene: 3.

The CDR3 DNA is TGTGCCAGCAGTGAGGCTAGCGGGAGGACTTACAATGAGCAGTTCTTC. It translates to CASSEASGRTYNEQFF. J is TRBJ2-1 and V is TRBV25-1; TRBD2 aligns across 11 bases. The CDR3 totals 16 residues. V lost 3 bases and J lost 4; bases outside the gene matches: 5. Germline V gives CDR1 MGHDK, CDR2 SYGVNS.

The V call is TRBV7-3, the J call TRBJ2-2; D remains ambiguous. This CDR3 has 16 amino acids. The germline V gene encodes CDR1 SGHTA and CDR2 FQGTGA. V dropped 6 bases and J dropped 0 bases, with 14 bases sitting between them. This chain's CDR3 is CASSSAGPSNTGELFF. The DNA of the CDR3 is TGTGCCAGCAGTTCCGCCGGGCCATCGAACACCGGGGAGCTGTTTTTT.

This clone was counted a single time. The rearrangement links TRBV9 to TRBJ1-6; 10 nucleotides align to TRBD1. The length of the CDR3 is 15 residues. From germline, CDR1 is SGDLS and CDR2 YYNGEE. The J segment lost 10 bases and the V segment lost 0 bases, leaving 4 bases of the junction unmatched. Here the CDR3 reads CASSVAGTGVSPLHF. The CDR3, as DNA: TGTGCCAGCAGCGTAGCGGGGACAGGGGTGTCACCCCTCCACTTT.

The chain carries TRBV25-1 and TRBJ2-7; 7 positions agree with TRBD2. With 8 bases clipped from V and 5 bases from J, the junction kept 6 bases outside the gene matches. The CDR3 covers 12 residues. Looked up from germline, CDR1 is MGHDK and CDR2 is SYGVNS. The CDR3 DNA reads as TGTGCCAGCTCCCTGGGGGGGAACGAGCAGTACTTC. It codes for CASSLGGNEQYF.

The genes are TRBV7-3 and TRBJ2-2; unclear D gene. CDR3 length equals 12 residues. Germline V lookup: CDR1 SGHTA, CDR2 FQGTGA. Trimming removed 5 bases at V and 5 bases at J, with 6 bases between. CDR3 sequence (DNA): TGTGCCAGCAGCCCGTCTACCGGGGAGCTGTTTTTT. Protein product: CASSPSTGELFF.

The chain joins TRBV9 to TRBJ2-6; D gene uncertain. Trimming removed 0 bases from V and 0 bases from J, with 19 bases in between. Germline assignment: CDR1 SGDLS and CDR2 YYNGEE. CDR3 length equals 20 residues. The CDR3 region has the DNA TGTGCCAGCAGCGTAGTTCCTGATCCCCTGCTTAGCTCTGGGGCCAACGTCCTGACTTTC. Translated, it gives CASSVVPDPLLSSGANVLTF.

V is TRBV18 and J is TRBJ1-2; 10 bases are a match to TRBD1. Looked up from germline, CDR1 is KGHSH and CDR2 is LQKENI. CDR3 length: 15 residues. The junction had 8 bases not matched to a gene; V was cut back by 3 bases and J by 7 bases. The CDR3 reads CASSPGTGELSGYTF. The CDR3 DNA sequence: TGTGCCAGCTCACCGGGGACAGGGGAGCTTTCTGGCTACACCTTC.

The chain combines TRBV5-1 with TRBJ2-1; possibly TRBD2 for D (6 bases). The CDR3 is 13 residues long. The germline V gene has CDR1 SGHRS and CDR2 YFSETQ. With 4 bases removed from V and 8 bases from J, the gap between germline ends came to 13 bases. CDR3 in amino acids: CASSRTTDYEQFF. As DNA, the CDR3 is TGCGCCAGCAGCAGGACTACCGACTATGAGCAGTTCTTC.